This T cell receptor (beta chain) was recovered during a study of blood T cell repertoires in COVID-19. Data came from immunoSEQ multiplex PCR; TCRdb stores just in-frame clones and leaves some out. The table includes about 220,000 clones, 80% detected once. V was shortened by 2 bases and J by 0 bases, with 12 bases between the two germline ends. The CDR3 totals 16 residues. Germline CDR1 SGHRS, CDR2 YFSETQ. This TCR came from a human donor in a cohort sampled during active COVID-19. Sequencing used peripheral blood. This chain joins TRBV5-1 and TRBJ2-1; maybe TRBD2 (5 bases). Written as DNA, the CDR3 is TGCGCCAGCAGCTTAGGGCGGGTGAGCTCCTACAATGAGCAGTTCTTC. Amino acid sequence: CASSLGRVSSYNEQFF.